The rows below give T cell receptor beta chains drawn from one sample of a study of T cells in Graves' hyperthyroidism and ophthalmopathy. MiXCR, run by TCRdb on the multiplex PCR reads, gives a single entry per CDR3 protein. The table has hundreds of thousands of distinct CDR3 sequences, 45% seen once. What was sequenced was peripheral blood or thyroid tissue (not recorded which). The receptors were sampled from an adult man with Graves' disease, either hyperthyroidism or ophthalmopathy (not recorded which). The CDR3 runs from the conserved cysteine through the conserved F or W. A D gene is named only where the DNA matches it firmly. Rows give clone size only sometimes, using once, few, many, or a class for an expanded clone.

V gene	J gene	D gene	clone size	CDR3 protein	CDR3 DNA
TRBV7-2	TRBJ2-7	TRBD1	many	CASSPDRVSYEQYF	TGTGCCAGCAGCCCTGACAGGGTCTCCTACGAGCAGTACTTC
TRBV5-1	TRBJ1-5	.	few	CASSPTPGQINQPQHF	TGTGCCAGCAGCCCAACCCCGGGACAAATCAATCAGCCCCAGCATTTT
TRBV2	TRBJ1-5	TRBD1	few	CASSERGSIPGQGISNQPQHF	TGTGCCAGCAGTGAAAGAGGGTCGATCCCGGGACAGGGTATTAGCAATCAGCCCCAGCATTTT
TRBV20-1	TRBJ1-2	.	.	CSARRVTDYGYTF	TGCAGTGCTAGAAGGGTGACGGACTATGGCTACACCTTC
TRBV12-3/TRBV12-4	TRBJ1-2	TRBD1	many	CASSLSSGGHGYTF	TGTGCCAGCAGTTTATCGTCAGGGGGCCATGGCTACACCTTC
TRBV29-1	TRBJ1-2	.	many	CSVEAFQDGYTF	TGCAGCGTTGAAGCATTTCAAGATGGCTACACCTTC
TRBV7-9	TRBJ2-5	.	.	CASSQSTFNRETQYF	TGTGCCAGCAGCCAAAGCACGTTTAACCGAGAGACCCAGTACTTC
TRBV19	TRBJ2-7	TRBD1	.	CASSRRQGATDEQYF	TGTGCCAGTAGTCGGAGACAGGGGGCAACAGACGAGCAGTACTTC
TRBV7-3	TRBJ1-2	TRBD1	.	CASSPTGTGDGYTF	TGTGCCAGCAGCCCAACCGGGACAGGAGATGGCTACACCTTC
TRBV2	TRBJ1-4	.	many	CASREDRREKLFF	TGTGCCAGCAGGGAAGACAGGCGCGAAAAACTGTTTTTT
TRBV10-2	TRBJ1-4	.	.	CAGSTQGGEKLFF	TGCGCCGGCAGTACGCAGGGAGGTGAAAAACTGTTTTTT
TRBV13	TRBJ1-1	.	few	CASRGWNTEAFF	TGTGCCAGCAGGGGATGGAACACTGAAGCTTTCTTT
TRBV10-3	TRBJ2-7	TRBD1	few	CAISLDRGHEQYF	TGTGCCATCAGTCTAGACAGGGGCCACGAGCAGTACTTC
TRBV29-1	TRBJ1-1	.	many	CSAGRLPEAFF	TGCAGCGCAGGACGGTTGCCTGAAGCTTTCTTT
TRBV2	TRBJ1-1	.	few	CASSSWNAVTNTEAFF	TGTGCCAGCAGCTCATGGAACGCCGTAACGAACACTGAAGCTTTCTTT
TRBV7-9	TRBJ1-4	.	.	CASSSEGSGEKLFF	TGTGCCAGCAGCTCCGAGGGGAGTGGCGAAAAACTGTTTTTT
TRBV2	TRBJ1-5	.	few	CASSLRTGNSNQPQHF	TGTGCCAGCAGTCTACGCACAGGGAATAGCAATCAGCCCCAGCATTTT